The clone carrying this T cell receptor beta chain was counted only a few times. Its antigen is currently unknown. These data belong to a study of CD8 T cells in ankylosing spondylitis. General study findings and limits: Seemingly distinctive of ankylosing spondylitis blood was a TCR beta motif formed by eight highly homologous variants. In the blood and synovial fluid of reactive arthritis, some motif variants had been previously reported.

Germline V gene lookup returns CDR1 SGHAT and CDR2 FQNNGV. CDR3 length: 14 amino acids. The V end was cut by 5 bases, the J end by 3 bases, with 11 bases between. TCRdb processed the 5' RACE reads anew with MiXCR; each CDR3 protein has one entry. Of roughly 490,000 distinct CDR3 sequences in the sample, approximately 5% were seen once. The source is a male donor with ankylosing spondylitis. The rearrangement links TRBV11-2 to TRBJ2-1; perhaps TRBD1 as D (6 bases). Sequencing was performed on blood, either unsorted or a sorted T cell fraction (not recorded which). Here the CDR3 reads CASSIRGYYNEQFF. DNA of the CDR3: TGTGCCAGCAGCATCAGGGGATACTACAATGAGCAGTTCTTC.